This T cell receptor beta chain was captured in a study of CD8 T cells in ankylosing spondylitis. This clonotype has just a few counts. Its target is unknown. General observations from the study: Clones linked to disease, bearing a CD8+ phenotype, were relatively rare in peripheral blood.

This CDR3 has 13 amino acids. Germline CDR1 SQVTM, CDR2 ANQGSEA. V lost 6 bases and J lost 0; bases outside the gene matches: 3. Making use of molecular barcodes, quantitative 5'-RACE generated TCR beta libraries. In TCRdb, the 5' RACE reads were re-called with MiXCR into one record per CDR3 protein. The sample has about 140,000 distinct CDR3 sequences, more than 7% seen once; the top ten hold roughly 7.2%. The chain combines TRBV29-1 with TRBJ2-7; TRBD1 matches at 9 bases. This receptor was taken from a male donor with ankylosing spondylitis. Specimen: synovial fluid, either unsorted or a sorted T cell fraction (not recorded which). CDR3 sequence reads: CSVQGAGSYEQYF. The DNA for the CDR3 is TGCAGCGTACAGGGGGCTGGCTCCTACGAGCAGTACTTC.